A selection of T cell receptor beta chains follows, all from one sample in a study of cytomegalovirus exposure and HLA in healthy donors. The method was immunoSEQ multiplex PCR; TCRdb's version includes in-frame clones alone and lacks a portion of them. This sample has 80,000 to 90,000 clones, with roughly 76% found just once. Sequenced sample: PBMCs. The receptors come from a woman between 25 and 40 years old in good health and CMV-seronegative. Both conserved end residues are part of each CDR3. The order of the fields is clone size, J gene, D gene, V gene, CDR3 protein, CDR3 DNA. A D gene is named only where the DNA matches it firmly. Rows may omit the clone size; those that give it use once, few, many or a size class.

abundance: -
j_gene: TRBJ1-5
d_gene: -
v_gene: TRBV7-9
CDR3aa: CSSSLEVFGGGRMDQPQHF
CDR3nt: TGTTCCAGCAGCTTAGAGGTGTTCGGCGGGGGGCGGATGGATCAGCCCCAGCATTTT

abundance: -
j_gene: TRBJ2-7
d_gene: TRBD1
v_gene: TRBV28
CDR3aa: CASSGTGGFEQYF
CDR3nt: TGTGCCAGCAGTGGGACAGGGGGCTTCGAGCAGTACTTC

abundance: -
j_gene: TRBJ2-5
d_gene: -
v_gene: TRBV2
CDR3aa: CASSDQVRETQYF
CDR3nt: TGTGCCAGCAGTGATCAGGTTCGGGAGACCCAGTACTTC

abundance: -
j_gene: TRBJ2-5
d_gene: TRBD1
v_gene: TRBV28
CDR3aa: CASTGTGGPEAQYF
CDR3nt: TGTGCCAGCACCGGGACAGGGGGCCCCGAGGCCCAGTACTTC

abundance: -
j_gene: TRBJ2-1
d_gene: TRBD1
v_gene: TRBV19
CDR3aa: CASRRGQNLNEQFF
CDR3nt: TGTGCCAGTAGAAGGGGACAGAATCTTAATGAGCAGTTCTTC

abundance: -
j_gene: TRBJ2-1
d_gene: -
v_gene: TRBV5-1
CDR3aa: CASGGGRANSYNEQFF
CDR3nt: TGCGCCAGCGGGGGGGGGCGGGCGAACTCCTACAATGAGCAGTTCTTC

abundance: -
j_gene: TRBJ1-5
d_gene: -
v_gene: TRBV19
CDR3aa: CASSIGASLNQPQHF
CDR3nt: TGTGCCAGTAGTATCGGTGCCTCACTCAATCAGCCCCAGCATTTT

abundance: few
j_gene: TRBJ1-1
d_gene: -
v_gene: TRBV28
CDR3aa: CASSLSSVGWTRPNTEAFF
CDR3nt: TGTGCCAGCAGTTTATCCAGCGTGGGGTGGACTCGTCCTAACACTGAAGCTTTCTTT

abundance: -
j_gene: TRBJ1-2
d_gene: TRBD1
v_gene: TRBV7-2
CDR3aa: CASSLDREVRGYTF
CDR3nt: TGTGCCAGCAGCTTGGACAGGGAAGTGCGGGGCTACACCTTC

abundance: few
j_gene: TRBJ2-5
d_gene: -
v_gene: TRBV19
CDR3aa: CASSERGETQYF
CDR3nt: TGTGCCAGTAGTGAGAGAGGGGAGACCCAGTACTTC

abundance: -
j_gene: TRBJ1-2
d_gene: TRBD1
v_gene: TRBV10-1
CDR3aa: CASRGLDRGYGYTF
CDR3nt: TGCGCCAGCAGGGGATTAGACAGGGGCTATGGCTACACCTTC

abundance: -
j_gene: TRBJ2-7
d_gene: TRBD1
v_gene: TRBV7-6
CDR3aa: CASSRQGSYEQYF
CDR3nt: TGTGCCAGTTCAAGACAGGGCAGCTACGAGCAGTACTTC

abundance: -
j_gene: TRBJ2-7
d_gene: -
v_gene: TRBV6-5
CDR3aa: CASTGVLSDEQYF
CDR3nt: TGTGCCAGCACAGGGGTTCTTTCGGACGAGCAGTACTTC

abundance: -
j_gene: TRBJ1-1
d_gene: -
v_gene: TRBV5-1
CDR3aa: CASSLEKGDTEAFF
CDR3nt: TGCGCCAGCAGCTTGGAGAAGGGAGACACTGAAGCTTTCTTT

abundance: -
j_gene: TRBJ2-5
d_gene: -
v_gene: TRBV5-1
CDR3aa: CASSFVASQETQYF
CDR3nt: TGCGCCAGCAGCTTTGTGGCTAGCCAAGAGACCCAGTACTTC

abundance: -
j_gene: TRBJ1-5
d_gene: TRBD1
v_gene: TRBV18
CDR3aa: CASSPLGQGNQPQHF
CDR3nt: TGTGCCAGCTCACCTCTCGGACAGGGGAATCAGCCCCAGCATTTT

abundance: -
j_gene: TRBJ2-1
d_gene: -
v_gene: TRBV5-1
CDR3aa: CASSVLQGRSYNEQFF
CDR3nt: TGCGCCAGCAGCGTACTGCAGGGTCGCTCCTACAATGAGCAGTTCTTC

abundance: -
j_gene: TRBJ2-7
d_gene: -
v_gene: TRBV28
CDR3aa: CASRPTFAGANYEQYF
CDR3nt: TGTGCCAGCAGGCCCACCTTCGCAGGGGCAAACTACGAGCAGTACTTC

abundance: -
j_gene: TRBJ2-3
d_gene: TRBD2
v_gene: TRBV6-4
CDR3aa: CASSPLAGGGTDTQYF
CDR3nt: TGTGCCAGCAGTCCTCTAGCGGGAGGAGGCACAGATACGCAGTATTTT

abundance: -
j_gene: TRBJ2-1
d_gene: TRBD2
v_gene: TRBV28
CDR3aa: CASRRTGTSGRAGNEQFF
CDR3nt: TGTGCCAGCAGACGAACCGGGACTAGCGGGAGGGCGGGCAATGAGCAGTTCTTC

abundance: -
j_gene: TRBJ1-1
d_gene: -
v_gene: TRBV7-8
CDR3aa: CASSLGGGSEAFF
CDR3nt: TGTGCCAGCAGCTTAGGCGGCGGTTCTGAAGCTTTCTTT

abundance: -
j_gene: TRBJ1-5
d_gene: -
v_gene: TRBV9
CDR3aa: CASSVEGLVNQPQHF
CDR3nt: TGTGCCAGCAGCGTAGAGGGACTAGTCAATCAGCCCCAGCATTTT

abundance: -
j_gene: TRBJ2-5
d_gene: -
v_gene: TRBV6-6
CDR3aa: CASSLLETQYF
CDR3nt: TGTGCCAGCAGTTTATTGGAGACCCAGTACTTC

abundance: few
j_gene: TRBJ2-1
d_gene: TRBD2
v_gene: TRBV28
CDR3aa: CASSRTTLAGDFGEQFF
CDR3nt: TGTGCCAGCAGTCGTACGACTCTAGCGGGAGACTTCGGTGAGCAGTTCTTC

abundance: -
j_gene: TRBJ1-4
d_gene: -
v_gene: TRBV18
CDR3aa: CASSLSHSTNEKLFF
CDR3nt: TGTGCCAGCTCACTATCGCACTCAACTAATGAAAAACTGTTTTTT

abundance: once
j_gene: TRBJ2-1
d_gene: TRBD2
v_gene: TRBV7-2
CDR3aa: CASSPWTSGHNEQFF
CDR3nt: TGTGCCAGCAGCCCTTGGACTAGCGGTCACAATGAGCAGTTCTTC

abundance: -
j_gene: TRBJ2-7
d_gene: -
v_gene: TRBV29-1
CDR3aa: CSVESPGSYEQYF
CDR3nt: TGCAGCGTTGAATCTCCGGGCTCCTACGAGCAGTACTTC

abundance: -
j_gene: TRBJ2-1
d_gene: -
v_gene: TRBV27
CDR3aa: CASSLSRARTRNNEQFF
CDR3nt: TGTGCCAGCAGTTTATCCCGGGCCAGGACAAGAAACAATGAGCAGTTCTTC

abundance: -
j_gene: TRBJ2-7
d_gene: -
v_gene: TRBV5-6
CDR3aa: CASSSLQGTYEQYF
CDR3nt: TGTGCCAGCAGCTCTCTCCAGGGGACCTACGAGCAGTACTTC

abundance: -
j_gene: TRBJ2-7
d_gene: TRBD1
v_gene: TRBV9
CDR3aa: CASSLGQLGASEQYF
CDR3nt: TGTGCCAGCAGCTTGGGACAGCTAGGGGCATCCGAGCAGTACTTC

abundance: -
j_gene: TRBJ2-1
d_gene: -
v_gene: TRBV6-5
CDR3aa: CASSYLVEQFF
CDR3nt: TGTGCCAGCAGTTACCTCGTTGAGCAGTTCTTC

abundance: -
j_gene: TRBJ1-1
d_gene: -
v_gene: TRBV30
CDR3aa: CAWSVWPGFVNTEAFF
CDR3nt: TGTGCCTGGAGTGTATGGCCAGGGTTCGTGAACACTGAAGCTTTCTTT

abundance: -
j_gene: TRBJ2-2
d_gene: TRBD1
v_gene: TRBV7-3
CDR3aa: CASSRGGFSGGNTGELFF
CDR3nt: TGTGCCAGCAGCCGAGGGGGGTTTTCAGGGGGCAACACCGGGGAGCTGTTTTTT

abundance: -
j_gene: TRBJ2-1
d_gene: TRBD2
v_gene: TRBV4-1
CDR3aa: CASSQEGLAENEQFF
CDR3nt: TGCGCCAGCAGCCAAGAGGGACTAGCGGAGAATGAGCAGTTCTTC

abundance: -
j_gene: TRBJ2-3
d_gene: -
v_gene: TRBV7-9
CDR3aa: CASSLTTGGTDTQYF
CDR3nt: TGTGCCAGCAGCTTAACTACCGGGGGCACAGATACGCAGTATTTT

abundance: -
j_gene: TRBJ2-1
d_gene: TRBD2
v_gene: TRBV9
CDR3aa: CASSVLSGRSQTYNEQFF
CDR3nt: TGTGCCAGCAGCGTACTTAGCGGGAGGTCCCAGACTTACAATGAGCAGTTCTTC

abundance: -
j_gene: TRBJ2-1
d_gene: -
v_gene: TRBV18
CDR3aa: CASSQFGQYNEQFF
CDR3nt: TGTGCCAGCTCACAGTTTGGCCAATACAATGAGCAGTTCTTC